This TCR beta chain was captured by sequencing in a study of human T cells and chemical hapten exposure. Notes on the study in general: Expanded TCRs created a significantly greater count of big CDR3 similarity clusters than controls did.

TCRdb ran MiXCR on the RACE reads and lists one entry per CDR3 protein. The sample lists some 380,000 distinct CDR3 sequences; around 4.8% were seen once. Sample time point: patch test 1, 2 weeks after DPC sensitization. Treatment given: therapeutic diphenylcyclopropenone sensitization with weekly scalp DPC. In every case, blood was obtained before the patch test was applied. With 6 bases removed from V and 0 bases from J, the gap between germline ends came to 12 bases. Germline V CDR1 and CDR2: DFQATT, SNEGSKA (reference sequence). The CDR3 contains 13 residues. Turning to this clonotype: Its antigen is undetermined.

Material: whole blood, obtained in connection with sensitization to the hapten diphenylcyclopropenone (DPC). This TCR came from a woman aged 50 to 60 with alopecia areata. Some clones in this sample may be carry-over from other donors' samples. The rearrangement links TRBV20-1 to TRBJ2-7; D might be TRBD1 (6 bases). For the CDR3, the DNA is TGCAGTGCCCCGGACAGCCGCTCCTACGAGCAGTACTTC. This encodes CSAPDSRSYEQYF.